This record concerns one TCR beta chain sequence. Its antigen is not known. This sequence may be a read error, since a much larger clone differs from it by one base. The CDR3 runs to 15 residues. The data were taken from a study of T cells after yellow fever vaccination. Study context: Those fractions that held only low numbers of cells were prepared using the SMART-Seq v4 Ultra Low Input RNA kit. Findings of the study overall: The appearance of a small share of clonotypes in both CD4 and CD8 compartments was observed.

UMIs were added to TCR cDNA along with a universal primer site when it was made by 5'RACE template switching. Each CDR3 protein gets one entry after TCRdb re-called the 5' RACE reads with MiXCR. This table has about 120,000 distinct CDR3 sequences, more than 7.5% appearing once. The specimen comprised CD8+ T cells sorted from PBMCs, sampled 45 days after the yellow fever booster vaccination. The TCR was taken from a man aged 25-40 years who received the YFV17D yellow fever vaccine. J is TRBJ2-7 and V is TRBV21-1; the table's D gene call, TRBD2, was not cross checked with the DNA. TRBV21-1 is termed a pseudogene. CDR3: CVSSSAGGVEGEQYF. The CDR3 bases are TGTGTCAGCAGCTCCGCGGGGGGAGTCGAGGGGGAGCAGTACTTC.